The present TCR beta chain was sequenced within a study of T cell responses to AZD1222 COVID-19 vaccine. Libraries were prepared by immunoSEQ multiplex PCR; TCRdb keeps only in-frame clonotypes and omits some of them. The table includes over 150,000 clones, approximately 92% detected once. Trimming removed 4 bases from V and 6 bases from J; junction bases left unmatched: 5. Looked up from germline, CDR1 is MNHEY and CDR2 is SMNVEV (reference sequence). CDR3 length equals 13 residues. Sequencing used peripheral blood, obtained 28 days after the second dose of the MenACWY control vaccine. V usage is TRBV27 and J usage is TRBJ1-2, with 7 bases fitting TRBD1. This TCR came from an adult who received the MenACWY meningococcal vaccine as a control. The CDR3 region is CASSSRDSNGYTF. The CDR3 coding sequence is TGTGCCAGCAGTTCCCGGGACAGCAATGGCTACACCTTC.